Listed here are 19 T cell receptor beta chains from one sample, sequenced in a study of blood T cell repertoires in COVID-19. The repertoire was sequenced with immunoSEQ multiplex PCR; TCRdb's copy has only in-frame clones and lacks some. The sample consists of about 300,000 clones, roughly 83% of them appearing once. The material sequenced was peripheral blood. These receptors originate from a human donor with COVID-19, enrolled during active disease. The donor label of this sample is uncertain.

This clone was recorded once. The CDR3 coding sequence is TGTGCCAGTAGTATATCACTAGCCGGGACTAGCGGTTACAATGAGCAGTTCTTC. Translation gives CASSISLAGTSGYNEQFF. V gene TRBV19 combines with J gene TRBJ2-1; TRBD2 matches at 11 bases. The CDR3 length is 18 residues. V lost 2 bases, J lost 4 bases, and 10 bases stayed unmatched. Germline V gene lookup returns CDR1 LNHDA and CDR2 SQIVND (reference sequence).

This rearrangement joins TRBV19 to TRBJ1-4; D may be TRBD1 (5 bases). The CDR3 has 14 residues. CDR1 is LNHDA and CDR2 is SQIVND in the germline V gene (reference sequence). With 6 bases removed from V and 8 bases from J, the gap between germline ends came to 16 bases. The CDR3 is CASSRGGDQEKLFF. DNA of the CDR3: TGTGCCAGTAGCCGCGGGGGGGATCAGGAAAAACTGTTTTTT.

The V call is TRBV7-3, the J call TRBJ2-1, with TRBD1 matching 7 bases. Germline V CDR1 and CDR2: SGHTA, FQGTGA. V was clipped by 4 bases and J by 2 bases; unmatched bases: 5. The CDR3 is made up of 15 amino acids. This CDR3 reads CASSYETGTYNEQFF. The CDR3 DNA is TGTGCCAGCAGCTACGAGACAGGGACCTACAATGAGCAGTTCTTC.

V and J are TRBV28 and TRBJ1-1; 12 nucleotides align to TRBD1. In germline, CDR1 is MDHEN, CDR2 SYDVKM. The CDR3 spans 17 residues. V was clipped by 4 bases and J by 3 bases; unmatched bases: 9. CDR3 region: CASSSPGTGGIDTEAFF. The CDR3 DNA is TGTGCCAGCAGTTCACCCGGGACAGGGGGCATTGACACTGAAGCTTTCTTT.

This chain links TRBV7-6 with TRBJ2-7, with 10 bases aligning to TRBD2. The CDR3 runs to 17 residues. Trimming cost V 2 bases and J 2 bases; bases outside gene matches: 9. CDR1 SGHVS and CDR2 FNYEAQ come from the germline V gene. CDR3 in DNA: TGTGCCAGCAGCTTAAATACCGGGACTAGCGCAACCTACGAGCAGTACTTC. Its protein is CASSLNTGTSATYEQYF.

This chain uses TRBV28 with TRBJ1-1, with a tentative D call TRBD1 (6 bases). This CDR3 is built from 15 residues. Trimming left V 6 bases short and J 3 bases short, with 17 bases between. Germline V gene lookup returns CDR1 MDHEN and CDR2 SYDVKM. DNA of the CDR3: TGTGCCAGCAGACCTACAGGGCTAGGGGACACTGAAGCTTTCTTT. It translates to CASRPTGLGDTEAFF.

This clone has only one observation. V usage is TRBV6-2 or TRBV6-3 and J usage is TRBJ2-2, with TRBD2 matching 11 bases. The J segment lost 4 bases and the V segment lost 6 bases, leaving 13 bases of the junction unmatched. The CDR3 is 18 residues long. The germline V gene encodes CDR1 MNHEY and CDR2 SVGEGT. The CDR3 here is CASSRYSGRALGTGELFF. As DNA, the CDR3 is TGTGCCAGCAGCCGATATAGCGGGAGGGCCCTCGGCACCGGGGAGCTGTTTTTT.

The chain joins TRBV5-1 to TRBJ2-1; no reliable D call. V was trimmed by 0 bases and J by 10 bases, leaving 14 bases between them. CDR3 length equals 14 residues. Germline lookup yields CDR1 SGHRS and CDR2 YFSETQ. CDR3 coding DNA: TGCGCCAGCAGCTTGGGGCTAGAAGTCGGAGAGCAGTTCTTC. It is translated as CASSLGLEVGEQFF.

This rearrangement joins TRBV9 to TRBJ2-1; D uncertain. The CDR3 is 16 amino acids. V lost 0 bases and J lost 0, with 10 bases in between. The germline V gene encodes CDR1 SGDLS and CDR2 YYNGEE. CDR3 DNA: TGTGCCAGCAGCGTAGCCGCTCCGAGCTCCTACAATGAGCAGTTCTTC. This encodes CASSVAAPSSYNEQFF.

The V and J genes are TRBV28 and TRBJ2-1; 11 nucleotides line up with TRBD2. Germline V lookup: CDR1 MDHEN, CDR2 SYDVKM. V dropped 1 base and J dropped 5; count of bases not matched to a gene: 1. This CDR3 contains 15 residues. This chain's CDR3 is CASSLLTSGNNEQFF. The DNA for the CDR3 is TGTGCCAGCAGTTTATTGACTAGCGGGAACAATGAGCAGTTCTTC. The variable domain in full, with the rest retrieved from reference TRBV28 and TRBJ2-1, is DVKVTQSSRYLVKRTGEKVFLECVQDMDHENMFWYRQDPGLGLRLIYFSYDVKMKEKGDIPEGYSVSREKKERFSLILESASTNQTSMYLCASSLLTSGNNEQFFGPGTRLTVL.

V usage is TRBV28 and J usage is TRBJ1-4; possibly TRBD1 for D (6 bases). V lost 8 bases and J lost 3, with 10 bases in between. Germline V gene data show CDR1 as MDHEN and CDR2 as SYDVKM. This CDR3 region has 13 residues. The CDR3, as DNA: TGTGCCAGCGAGGACAGATCTAATGAAAAACTGTTTTTT. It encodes CASEDRSNEKLFF.

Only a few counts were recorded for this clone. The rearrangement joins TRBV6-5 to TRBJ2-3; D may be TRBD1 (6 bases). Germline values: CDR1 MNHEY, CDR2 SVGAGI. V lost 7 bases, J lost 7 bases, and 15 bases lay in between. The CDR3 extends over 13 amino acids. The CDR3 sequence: CASILDSLNTQYF. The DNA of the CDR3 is TGTGCCAGCATACTGGACAGTCTAAATACGCAGTATTTT.

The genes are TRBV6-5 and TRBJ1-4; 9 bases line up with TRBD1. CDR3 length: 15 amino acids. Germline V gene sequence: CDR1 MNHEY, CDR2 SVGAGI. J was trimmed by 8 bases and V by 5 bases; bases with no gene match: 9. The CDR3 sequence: CASSTRDRVGEKLFF. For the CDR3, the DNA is TGTGCCAGCAGTACCCGGGACAGGGTTGGAGAAAAACTGTTTTTT.

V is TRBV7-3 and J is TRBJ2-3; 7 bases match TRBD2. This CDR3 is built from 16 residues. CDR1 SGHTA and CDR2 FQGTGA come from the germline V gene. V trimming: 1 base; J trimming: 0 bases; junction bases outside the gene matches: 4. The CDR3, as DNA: TGTGCCAGCAGCTTAAACCCAGCGGGAAGCACAGATACGCAGTATTTT. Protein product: CASSLNPAGSTDTQYF. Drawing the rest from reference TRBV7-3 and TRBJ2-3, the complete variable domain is GAGVSQTPSNKVTEKGKYVELRCDPISGHTALYWYRQSLGQGPEFLIYFQGTGAADDSGLPNDRFFAVRPEGSVSTLKIQRTERGDSAVYLCASSLNPAGSTDTQYFGPGTRLTVL.

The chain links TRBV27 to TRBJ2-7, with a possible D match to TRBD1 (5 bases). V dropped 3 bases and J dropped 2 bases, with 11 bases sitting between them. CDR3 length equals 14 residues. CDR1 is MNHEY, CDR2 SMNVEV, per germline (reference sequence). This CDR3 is CASSLFAGPYEQYF. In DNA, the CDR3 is TGTGCCAGCAGTTTGTTTGCAGGGCCCTACGAGCAGTACTTC.

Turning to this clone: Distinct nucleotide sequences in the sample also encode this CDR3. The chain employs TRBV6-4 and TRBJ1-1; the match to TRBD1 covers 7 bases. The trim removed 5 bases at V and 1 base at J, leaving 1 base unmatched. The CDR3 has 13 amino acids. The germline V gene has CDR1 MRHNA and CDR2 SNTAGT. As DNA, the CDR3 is TGTGCCAGCAGTCGGACAGGGAACACTGAAGCTTTCTTT. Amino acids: CASSRTGNTEAFF.

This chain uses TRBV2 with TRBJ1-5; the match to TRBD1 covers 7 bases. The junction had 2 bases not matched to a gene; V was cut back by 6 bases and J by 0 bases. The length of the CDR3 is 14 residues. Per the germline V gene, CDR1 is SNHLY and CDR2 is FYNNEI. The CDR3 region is CASRQGVSNQPQHF. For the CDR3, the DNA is TGTGCCAGCAGGCAGGGGGTTAGCAATCAGCCCCAGCATTTT.

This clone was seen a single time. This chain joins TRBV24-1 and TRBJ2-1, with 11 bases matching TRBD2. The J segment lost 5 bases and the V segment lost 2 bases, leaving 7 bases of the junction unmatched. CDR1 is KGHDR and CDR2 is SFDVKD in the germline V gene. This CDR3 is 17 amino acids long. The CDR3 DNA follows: TGTGCCACCAGTGATTCGGGGGGACTAGCGGACAACAATGAGCAGTTCTTC. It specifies CATSDSGGLADNNEQFF.

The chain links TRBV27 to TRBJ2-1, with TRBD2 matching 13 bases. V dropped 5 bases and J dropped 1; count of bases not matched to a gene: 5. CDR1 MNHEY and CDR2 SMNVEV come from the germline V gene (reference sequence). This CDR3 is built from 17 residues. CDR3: CASSLRLAGGSYNEQFF. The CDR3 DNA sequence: TGTGCCAGCAGTCTACGACTAGCGGGAGGTTCCTACAATGAGCAGTTCTTC.